This T cell receptor (beta chain) was sequenced in a study of molecular identifiers for immune sequencing clone quantification. Study as a whole: Four of five RNA aliquots from about 19,000 or 110,000 naive CD8 T cells were sequenced.

This clonotype was seen many times. With RNA at 10%, 30% or 50%, naive CD8 libraries came from around 20,000 to 990,000 sorted cells. Naive CD8 T cells, phenotype CD8+CD4-CCR7+CD45RA+, were sorted. TCRdb analysed the PCR reads with MiXCR anew, one entry per CDR3 protein. This sample carries approximately 630,000 distinct CDR3 sequences, about 25% of them seen once, and the ten largest clones take about 0.73%. The TCR was taken from a human donor in good health. Some libraries in this study had Jurkat cell RNA spiked in. The sequenced sample consisted of naive CD8+ T cells from blood, with Jurkat cell RNA spiked in. Specified subset: FACS-sorted CD8+CD4-CCR7+CD45RA+ naive T cells.

CDR3 nucleotides: TGTGCCAGCAGCGAAAATAGCAATCAGCCCCAGCATTTT. It specifies CASSENSNQPQHF. This rearrangement joins TRBV5-4 to TRBJ1-5; D not certain. The length of the CDR3 is 13 residues. Germline CDR1 and CDR2: SGHNT and YYREEE (reference sequence). V lost 4 bases to trimming and J lost 0 bases, with 5 bases between them. Full variable domain (missing parts from reference TRBV5-4 and TRBJ1-5): ETGVTQSPTHLIKTRGQQVTLRCSSQSGHNTVSWYQQALGQGPQFIFQYYREEENGRGNFPPRFSGLQFPNYSSELNVNALELDDSALYLCASSENSNQPQHFGDGTRLSIL.